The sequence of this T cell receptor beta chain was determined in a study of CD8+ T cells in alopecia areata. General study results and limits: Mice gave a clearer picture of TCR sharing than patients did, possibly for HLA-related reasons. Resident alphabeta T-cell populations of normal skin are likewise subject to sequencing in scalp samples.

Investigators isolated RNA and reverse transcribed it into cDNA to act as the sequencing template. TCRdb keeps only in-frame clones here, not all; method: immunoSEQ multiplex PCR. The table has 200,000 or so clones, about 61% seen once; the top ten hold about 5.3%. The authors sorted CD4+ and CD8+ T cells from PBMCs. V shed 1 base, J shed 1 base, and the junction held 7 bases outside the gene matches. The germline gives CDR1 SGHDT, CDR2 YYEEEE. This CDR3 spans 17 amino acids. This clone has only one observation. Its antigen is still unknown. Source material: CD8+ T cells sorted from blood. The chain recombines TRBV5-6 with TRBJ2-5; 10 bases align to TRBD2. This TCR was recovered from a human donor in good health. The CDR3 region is CASSLKTSGIIQETQYF. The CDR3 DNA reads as TGTGCCAGCAGCTTGAAAACTAGCGGGATAATCCAAGAGACCCAGTACTTC.